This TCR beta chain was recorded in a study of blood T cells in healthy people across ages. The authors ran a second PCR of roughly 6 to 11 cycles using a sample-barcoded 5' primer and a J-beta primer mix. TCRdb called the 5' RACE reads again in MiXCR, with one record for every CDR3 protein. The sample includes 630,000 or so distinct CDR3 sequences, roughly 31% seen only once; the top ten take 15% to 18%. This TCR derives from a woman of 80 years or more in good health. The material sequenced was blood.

DNA for the CDR3: TGCGCCAGCAGCTTGGGGATAGACAGTGAGCAGTACTTC. It is translated as CASSLGIDSEQYF. V is TRBV5-1 and J is TRBJ2-5; maybe TRBD1 (5 bases). The CDR3 extends over 13 amino acids. Trimming removed 0 bases from V and 11 bases from J, with 14 bases in between. Germline V gives CDR1 SGHRS, CDR2 YFSETQ.